This T cell receptor beta chain appears in the sequencing data of a study of control samples from healthy donors and cancer patients. This clone came up once. The V end was cut by 1 base, the J end by 10 bases, with 23 bases between. From germline, CDR1 is GTSNPN and CDR2 SVGIG (reference sequence). The CDR3 length is 17 residues. Clones were read by immunoSEQ multiplex PCR, and TCRdb kept only the in-frame ones, dropping some. The table records 61,000 or so clones, around 89% of them present only once. The origin of this receptor is a man aged 60 to 75 with colorectal cancer. The sequenced sample was PBMCs. This chain connects TRBV30 to TRBJ1-6; the D gene is possibly TRBD1 (6 bases). CDR3 protein: CAWSANPLTGLKSPLHF. The DNA for the CDR3 is TGTGCCTGGAGTGCCAACCCCCTGACAGGATTGAAGTCACCCCTCCACTTT.